These 12 T cell receptor beta chains were sequenced from one sample in a study of neurological immune-mediated disorders. A single record per CDR3 protein comes from TCRdb applying MiXCR to the 5' RACE reads. The sample has roughly 90,000 distinct CDR3 sequences; roughly 3.5% are singletons. The sample comprised PBMCs. Receptors originate from a woman aged 45-65 years with multiple sclerosis.

This clonotype was seen repeatedly, ten times or more. This rearrangement joins TRBV5-1 to TRBJ1-1; 10 bases are a match to TRBD1. The V gene's germline CDR1 is SGHRS and CDR2 YFSETQ. The J segment lost 4 bases and the V segment lost 6 bases, leaving 9 bases of the junction unmatched. The CDR3 is 15 residues long. CDR3 sequence reads: CASTSGTGVFTEAFF. For the CDR3, the DNA is TGCGCCAGCACGTCCGGGACAGGGGTTTTCACTGAAGCTTTCTTT. The whole variable domain, filled in from reference TRBV5-1 and TRBJ1-1, reads KAGVTQTPRYLIKTRGQQVTLSCSPISGHRSVSWYQQTPGQGLQFLFEYFSETQRNKGNFPGRFSGRQFSNSRSEMNVSTLELGDSALYLCASTSGTGVFTEAFFGQGTRLTVV.

In this sample, this clonotype turned up many times. The DNA of the CDR3 is TGTGCCAGCAGTTTTGTTAAAGGGATTCCCTACGAGCAGTACTTC. Translated, it gives CASSFVKGIPYEQYF. The V call is TRBV12-3 or TRBV12-4, the J call TRBJ2-7; D gene unclear. There are 15 residues in the CDR3. Trimming took off 3 bases at V and 2 bases at J, with 14 bases between the two ends.

This clonotype was seen repeatedly, ten times or more. The rearrangement joins TRBV5-1 to TRBJ2-2; D perhaps matches TRBD2 (5 bases). Per the germline V gene, CDR1 is SGHRS and CDR2 is YFSETQ. The CDR3 has 15 residues. Trimming took 1 base from V and 5 from J, leaving 12 bases between them. The CDR3 DNA follows: TGCGCCAGCAGCTTGTTGACTACCCAAACCGGGGAGCTGTTTTTT. It encodes CASSLLTTQTGELFF.

Ten or more counts support this clonotype. The chain has TRBV20-1 and TRBJ2-7, with 8 bases lining up with TRBD1. Germline CDR1 is DFQATT and CDR2 is SNEGSKA (reference sequence). The J segment lost 6 bases and the V segment lost 0 bases, leaving 7 bases of the junction unmatched. The CDR3 length is 14 residues. CDR3 residues: CSARDLRQGFEQYF. The CDR3 bases are TGCAGTGCTAGAGATCTAAGACAGGGGTTCGAGCAGTACTTC.

This clonotype was found a few times. In nucleotides, the CDR3 is TGTGCCAGCAGCCAAGCAAGCGGGGGGGCTTCTACAGATACGCAGTATTTT. This gives the protein CASSQASGGASTDTQYF. This sequence joins TRBV7-9 and TRBJ2-3; 10 bases agree with TRBD2. The CDR3 is 17 amino acids. V was pared by 5 bases and J by 3 bases, with 11 bases of the junction left unmatched. Germline V gives CDR1 SEHNR, CDR2 FQNEAQ (reference sequence).

This clonotype was detected a few times. The chain employs TRBV20-1 and TRBJ2-7; D might be TRBD2 (5 bases). Germline CDR1 is DFQATT and CDR2 is SNEGSKA (reference sequence). Trimming took off 3 bases at V and 7 bases at J, with 19 bases between the two ends. CDR3 length: 14 amino acids. The CDR3 spells CSARSSRRLKEQYF. The CDR3 nucleotides read TGCAGTGCTAGGAGTTCGCGGAGGTTAAAAGAGCAGTACTTC.

This clonotype was found many times. The J gene is TRBJ2-5, the V gene TRBV29-1, with D possibly being TRBD1 or TRBD2 (5 bases each). This CDR3 spans 12 amino acids. Per germline, CDR1 SQVTM and CDR2 ANQGSEA. V lost 5 bases, J lost 3 bases, and 10 bases lay in between. This chain's CDR3 is CSVLRGEETQYF. The CDR3 DNA is TGCAGCGTTTTAAGGGGAGAAGAGACCCAGTACTTC.

The table lists this clonotype with many counts. The chain combines TRBV27 with TRBJ1-2, with a tentative D call TRBD1 (6 bases). Germline V gene sequence: CDR1 MNHEY, CDR2 SMNVEV (reference sequence). The CDR3 is 14 amino acids. Between the trimmed V and J ends, which lost 6 bases and 8 bases, there was a span of 19 bases. The CDR3 nucleotides read TGTGCCAGCAGCGGAGGACGGCGGACAGACGGCTACACCTTC. It is translated as CASSGGRRTDGYTF.

At least ten counts were recorded for this clonotype. The V call is TRBV14, the J call TRBJ2-4, with D unresolved. V was pared by 4 bases and J by 4 bases, with 14 bases between. This CDR3 comprises 15 residues. Germline CDR1 SGHDN, CDR2 FVKESK. The CDR3 spells CASSPQAVPKNIQYF. Written as DNA, the CDR3 is TGTGCCAGCAGCCCCCAGGCGGTCCCGAAAAACATTCAGTACTTC.

This clonotype was recorded at least ten times. The chain combines TRBV5-8 with TRBJ2-7; D gene unclear. This CDR3 comprises 10 residues. With 2 bases removed from V and 4 bases from J, the gap between germline ends came to 1 base. Germline V gives CDR1 SGHTS, CDR2 YDEGEE. CDR3 DNA sequence: TGTGCCAGCAGCTTTTACGAGCAGTACTTC. It codes for CASSFYEQYF.

Ten or more counts support this clonotype. The chain joins TRBV20-1 to TRBJ2-2, with D possibly being TRBD1 (6 bases). In germline, CDR1 is DFQATT, CDR2 SNEGSKA (reference sequence). V was clipped by 6 bases and J by 2 bases, with 16 bases between them. The CDR3 contains 15 residues. CDR3 region: CSARSPGHNTGELFF. The CDR3, as DNA: TGCAGTGCCCGATCACCGGGACACAACACCGGGGAGCTGTTTTTT.

This clonotype was detected many times. The chain is built from TRBV29-1 and TRBJ2-3; TRBD2 aligns across 10 bases. Germline loops: CDR1 SQVTM, CDR2 ANQGSEA. The trim removed 8 bases at V and 4 bases at J, leaving 3 bases unmatched. This CDR3 spans 12 amino acids. DNA for the CDR3: TGCAGCTCCAGCGGGGGGGCAGATACGCAGTATTTT. Translating it yields CSSSGGADTQYF.